Listed below are T cell receptor beta chains from one sample, sequenced in a study of blood T cells in healthy people across ages. TCRdb processed the 5' RACE reads anew with MiXCR; each CDR3 protein has one entry. The sample carries some 920,000 distinct CDR3 sequences, 45% to 60% recorded once. Material: blood. The receptors derive from a woman aged 55-69 years in good health. Each CDR3 is given with its conserved first and last residue. A D gene is named only where the DNA matches it firmly. Rows may omit the clone size; those that give it use once, few, many or a size class.

J gene,clone size,D gene,V gene,CDR3 protein,CDR3 DNA
TRBJ2-3,few,TRBD2,TRBV3-1,CASSHQKTSGFTDTQYF,TGTGCCAGCAGCCATCAGAAGACTAGCGGCTTTACAGATACGCAGTATTTT
TRBJ1-1,.,.,TRBV29-1,CSARGSSAIGTEAFF,TGCAGCGCACGGGGGTCGAGTGCAATCGGCACTGAAGCTTTCTTT
TRBJ2-5,.,.,TRBV7-2,CASSLKVTQYF,TGTGCCAGCAGCTTAAAGGTGACCCAGTACTTC
TRBJ2-1,.,TRBD2,TRBV7-9,CASSFGRANVDNEQFF,TGTGCCAGCAGCTTTGGGAGGGCCAATGTCGACAATGAGCAGTTCTTC
TRBJ2-5,.,TRBD2,TRBV12-3/TRBV12-4,CASSLGGTSGRKTQYF,TGTGCCAGCAGTTTAGGGGGGACTAGCGGGAGAAAGACCCAGTACTTC
TRBJ2-3,.,TRBD2,TRBV6-2/TRBV6-3,CASRLAGGPGDTQYF,TGTGCCAGCAGATTAGCGGGAGGGCCCGGAGATACGCAGTATTTT
TRBJ1-4,few,.,TRBV6-6,CASTFGDEKLFF,TGTGCCAGTACTTTTGGTGATGAAAAACTGTTTTTT
TRBJ2-1,.,.,TRBV7-2,CASSVGIGQNEQFF,TGTGCCAGCAGCGTCGGGATAGGGCAGAATGAGCAGTTCTTC
TRBJ2-7,few,TRBD1,TRBV4-1,CASSHPGQHYEQYF,TGCGCCAGCAGCCATCCGGGACAGCACTACGAGCAGTACTTC
TRBJ1-5,.,.,TRBV28,CASSVRQAEGPQHF,TGTGCCAGCAGTGTTCGGCAGGCCGAGGGGCCCCAGCATTTT
TRBJ2-5,few,.,TRBV6-5,CASLQLGAETQYF,TGTGCCAGTCTACAACTAGGCGCGGAGACCCAGTACTTC
TRBJ2-7,.,TRBD1,TRBV10-3,CASEGTGKLEQYF,TGTGCCAGCGAGGGGACAGGGAAACTCGAGCAGTACTTC
TRBJ2-5,few,.,TRBV5-5,CASSLTPAQETQYF,TGTGCCAGCAGCTTGACTCCAGCACAAGAGACCCAGTACTTC
TRBJ2-1,few,.,TRBV5-1,CASSLRQDNEQFF,TGCGCCAGCAGCTTGAGGCAGGACAATGAGCAGTTCTTC
TRBJ2-3,.,TRBD2,TRBV6-5,CASMTSGRTSDTQYF,TGTGCCAGCATGACTAGCGGGAGGACTTCGGATACGCAGTATTTT
TRBJ2-4,.,.,TRBV18,CASSPQEGIYNIQYF,TGTGCCAGCTCACCACAAGAGGGAATATATAACATTCAGTACTTC
TRBJ1-5,.,.,TRBV20-1,CSASYSNQPQHF,TGCAGTGCTAGCTATAGCAATCAGCCCCAGCATTTT
TRBJ2-7,.,TRBD2,TRBV20-1,CSATSSGVHHEQYF,TGCAGTGCAACTTCTAGCGGGGTCCACCACGAGCAGTACTTC
TRBJ2-5,few,TRBD2,TRBV5-1,CASSRVLAAQETQYF,TGCGCCAGCAGCCGAGTACTAGCGGCTCAAGAGACCCAGTACTTC
TRBJ2-3,few,TRBD2,TRBV27,CASSLSLAGVMDTQYF,TGTGCCAGCAGTTTATCTTTAGCGGGAGTGATGGATACGCAGTATTTT
TRBJ2-1,.,.,TRBV29-1,CSVKLGGNEQFF,TGCAGCGTTAAACTGGGGGGTAATGAGCAGTTCTTC
TRBJ2-3,.,TRBD2,TRBV12-3/TRBV12-4,CASNIKGLAASTDTQYF,TGTGCCAGCAATATCAAGGGACTAGCGGCTAGCACAGATACGCAGTATTTT
TRBJ2-1,.,TRBD2,TRBV7-2,CASSYILAGGAYNEQFF,TGTGCCAGCAGCTACATCTTAGCGGGAGGGGCCTACAATGAGCAGTTCTTC
TRBJ2-7,.,TRBD2,TRBV20-1,CSCKGGSGSYEQYF,TGCAGTTGCAAAGGCGGAAGCGGGAGCTACGAGCAGTACTTC
TRBJ2-2,.,.,TRBV12-3/TRBV12-4,CASSLSTYTGELFF,TGTGCCAGCAGTTTATCCACCTACACCGGGGAGCTGTTTTTT
TRBJ1-2,.,TRBD1,TRBV20-1,CSALVYRGNYGYTF,TGCAGTGCCCTAGTATACAGGGGGAACTATGGCTACACCTTC
TRBJ2-7,.,TRBD1,TRBV20-1,CSASQGALREQYF,TGCAGTGCTAGTCAGGGGGCGCTTCGCGAGCAGTACTTC
TRBJ2-7,few,TRBD1,TRBV28,CASSLPRDSYSYEQYF,TGTGCCAGCAGTTTACCCCGGGACAGCTACTCCTACGAGCAGTACTTC
TRBJ2-7,.,.,TRBV5-6,CASSFGTTFEQYF,TGTGCCAGCAGCTTTGGGACCACGTTCGAGCAGTACTTC
TRBJ2-1,.,TRBD2,TRBV2,CASSGGRFDEQFF,TGTGCCAGCAGTGGCGGGAGGTTTGATGAGCAGTTCTTC
TRBJ2-3,.,TRBD2,TRBV2,CASSDGGGGPPTDTQYF,TGTGCCAGCAGTGATGGCGGCGGGGGACCTCCCACAGATACGCAGTATTTT
TRBJ2-7,.,.,TRBV9,CASSVLDIPYEQYF,TGTGCCAGCAGCGTGTTGGACATACCCTACGAGCAGTACTTC
TRBJ1-2,few,TRBD1,TRBV3-1,CASSLHPDRDSYGYTF,TGTGCCAGCAGCCTACACCCCGACAGGGATAGCTATGGCTACACCTTC
TRBJ1-4,.,TRBD1,TRBV20-1,CRARATGEKLFF,TGCAGGGCGCGAGCGACAGGGGAAAAACTGTTTTTT
TRBJ1-5,few,.,TRBV10-3,CAISDVTDQPQHF,TGTGCCATCAGTGATGTTACGGATCAGCCCCAGCATTTT
TRBJ2-5,.,TRBD2,TRBV7-9,CASSLVASSGPWGEETQYF,TGTGCCAGCAGCTTAGTTGCGTCTAGCGGTCCATGGGGGGAGGAGACCCAGTACTTC
TRBJ1-5,once,.,TRBV11-2,CASSLASGIQPQHF,TGTGCCAGTAGCTTAGCCTCGGGGATTCAGCCCCAGCATTTT
TRBJ2-1,.,.,TRBV20-1,CSARDQAGLPYNEQFF,TGCAGTGCTAGAGATCAGGCGGGGTTGCCCTACAATGAGCAGTTCTTC
TRBJ2-7,.,.,TRBV7-9,CASSPSENYEQYF,TGTGCCAGCAGCCCTAGCGAGAACTACGAGCAGTACTTC
TRBJ2-3,.,.,TRBV6-5,CASSPSGRDTQYF,TGTGCCAGCAGCCCCTCGGGCCGGGATACGCAGTATTTT
TRBJ2-5,many,.,TRBV9,CASSVGIGTETQYF,TGTGCCAGCAGCGTTGGGATTGGCACCGAGACCCAGTACTTC
TRBJ2-1,.,.,TRBV3-1,CASSQAVWTSEFF,TGTGCCAGCAGCCAAGCTGTGTGGACGAGCGAGTTCTTC
TRBJ2-7,many,.,TRBV29-1,CSVEGQFDDEQYF,TGCAGCGTTGAAGGACAATTCGACGACGAGCAGTACTTC
TRBJ2-7,.,.,TRBV6-5,CASRDISEQYF,TGTGCCAGCCGGGACATCTCGGAGCAGTACTTC
TRBJ2-3,.,TRBD2,TRBV29-1,CSLAGGTTDTQYF,TGCAGCCTAGCGGGTGGGACCACAGATACGCAGTATTTT
TRBJ1-1,.,.,TRBV3-1,CASSQDVPMATEAFF,TGTGCCAGCAGCCAAGATGTCCCGATGGCAACTGAAGCTTTCTTT
TRBJ2-3,few,TRBD2,TRBV20-1,CSARGGLAAPSTDTQYF,TGCAGTGCTAGAGGAGGGCTAGCGGCCCCTAGCACAGATACGCAGTATTTT
TRBJ2-7,few,TRBD1,TRBV20-1,CSASFPRTGGFYEQYF,TGCAGTGCTAGCTTCCCCCGGACAGGGGGCTTCTACGAGCAGTACTTC
TRBJ2-5,.,.,TRBV10-3,CAINTPADRQETQYF,TGTGCCATCAACACACCCGCGGATCGTCAAGAGACCCAGTACTTC
TRBJ2-7,.,.,TRBV7-9,CASSPTTDEQYF,TGTGCCAGCAGCCCAACCACGGACGAGCAGTACTTC
TRBJ2-7,.,.,TRBV9,CASSVVSGYEQYF,TGTGCCAGCAGCGTAGTCTCTGGCTACGAGCAGTACTTC
TRBJ2-1,.,.,TRBV20-1,CSARVAVKGSYKEQFF,TGCAGTGCTAGAGTAGCAGTGAAGGGGTCCTACAAGGAGCAGTTCTTC
TRBJ2-7,once,TRBD2,TRBV20-1,CSARERGLAGSYEQYF,TGCAGTGCTAGAGAGCGGGGACTAGCGGGATCCTACGAGCAGTACTTC
TRBJ2-5,.,TRBD2,TRBV11-2,CASSYSSGSRETQYF,TGTGCCAGCAGCTACTCTAGCGGGAGCCGGGAGACCCAGTACTTC